This passage covers 12 T cell receptor beta chains from one sample sequenced in a study of blood T cell repertoires in COVID-19. TCRdb keeps only in-frame clones here, not all; method: immunoSEQ multiplex PCR. The sample includes a few hundred thousand clones, roughly nine tenths seen only once; the top ten take approximately 5%. The sequencing input was peripheral blood. The receptors stem from a woman aged 40 to 50 who had recovered from COVID-19.

This clone appeared once. J is TRBJ1-1 and V is TRBV5-1; no clear D gene. The CDR3 is 12 residues long. Trimming took off 3 bases at V and 6 bases at J, with 9 bases between the two ends. The germline CDR1 and CDR2 sequences are SGHRS and YFSETQ. The CDR3 DNA reads as TGCGCCAGCAGCTGGGGAGAATCTGAAGCTTTCTTT. Residues: CASSWGESEAFF.

V is TRBV27 and J is TRBJ1-4, with a possible D match to TRBD1 (5 bases). The CDR3 contains 15 residues. Trimming removed 7 bases from V and 7 bases from J, with 19 bases in between. CDR1 is MNHEY, CDR2 SMNVEV, per germline (reference sequence). The CDR3 DNA sequence: TGTGCCAGCACTGCGAGGGGAGGCCGAGGTGAAAAACTGTTTTTT. Amino acid sequence: CASTARGGRGEKLFF. Drawing the rest from reference TRBV27 and TRBJ1-4, the complete variable domain is EAQVTQNPRYLITVTGKKLTVTCSQNMNHEYMSWYRQDPGLGLRQIYYSMNVEVTDKGDVPEGYKVSRKEKRNFPLILESPSPNQTSLYFCASTARGGRGEKLFFGSGTQLSVL.

This CDR3 is CASSLPGMGTEAFF. In DNA form, the CDR3 reads TGTGCCAGCAGCCTTCCCGGGATGGGGACTGAAGCTTTCTTT. The chain has TRBV14 and TRBJ1-1, with D unclear. Germline loops: CDR1 SGHDN, CDR2 FVKESK. V lost 4 bases and J 5 bases, leaving 14 bases between the germline ends. The length of the CDR3 is 14 residues.

V is TRBV15 and J is TRBJ1-2; unclear D gene. Germline CDR1 LNHNV, CDR2 YYDKDF (reference sequence). V lost 1 base to trimming and J lost 4 bases, with 10 bases between them. The CDR3 is 14 amino acids. CDR3 in amino acids: CATSRAEQSYGYTF. The CDR3 region has the DNA TGTGCCACCAGCAGAGCCGAACAGAGCTATGGCTACACCTTC.

This chain uses TRBV5-1 with TRBJ2-2; the D is unclear. The CDR3 consists of 13 residues. With 0 bases removed from V and 4 bases from J, the gap between germline ends came to 4 bases. Germline values: CDR1 SGHRS, CDR2 YFSETQ. The DNA for the CDR3 is TGCGCCAGCAGCTTGGGTATCACCGGGGAGCTGTTTTTT. It translates to CASSLGITGELFF.

The genes are TRBV5-5 and TRBJ1-3; tentative D call: TRBD1 (6 bases). CDR3 length: 16 residues. Germline assignment: CDR1 SGHKS and CDR2 YYEKEE (reference sequence). V was cut by 4 bases and J by 0 bases, with 14 bases left in between. The CDR3 DNA follows: TGTGCCAGCAGCCGACTGCAGGGGTCCTCTGGAAACACCATATATTTT. Its protein product is CASSRLQGSSGNTIYF. Combining the CDR3 with reference TRBV5-5 and TRBJ1-3 gives the whole variable domain DAGVTQSPTHLIKTRGQQVTLRCSPISGHKSVSWYQQVLGQGPQFIFQYYEKEERGRGNFPDRFSARQFPNYSSELNVNALLLGDSALYLCASSRLQGSSGNTIYFGEGSWLTVV.

The chain joins TRBV5-5 to TRBJ1-3, with a weak D call TRBD1 (5 bases). Deletions cut 2 bases from V and 2 bases from J, with 11 bases between. Per the germline V gene, CDR1 is SGHKS and CDR2 is YYEKEE (reference sequence). This CDR3 contains 15 residues. CDR3 sequence (DNA): TGTGCCAGCAGCTTAGACCAGGGCGCTGGAAACACCATATATTTT. Protein product: CASSLDQGAGNTIYF.

CDR3 in amino acids: CASSQTSVGDTQYF. CDR3 DNA: TGTGCCAGCAGCCAAACTAGCGTGGGAGATACGCAGTATTTT. The chain combines TRBV3-1 (or the pseudogene TRBV3-2) with TRBJ2-3; 7 bases fit TRBD2. V dropped 2 bases and J dropped 5; count of bases not matched to a gene: 4. The length of the CDR3 is 14 residues. Germline-derived CDR1 and CDR2 are LGHDT and YNNKEL (reference sequence).

The chain has TRBV7-2 and TRBJ2-1, with D possibly matching TRBD2 (5 bases). Looked up from germline, CDR1 is SGHTA and CDR2 is FQGNSA. The V end lost 5 bases, the J end lost 10 bases, and 12 bases lay between the germline ends. The CDR3 consists of 12 residues. The CDR3 nucleotides read TGTGCCAGCAGCACGGGAACATACGAGCAGTTCTTC. Amino acid sequence: CASSTGTYEQFF.

The chain joins TRBV14 to TRBJ2-1, with TRBD2 identical over 9 bases. CDR1 and CDR2 (germline): SGHDN, FVKESK. The CDR3 runs 16 residues. V trimming: 2 bases; J trimming: 6 bases; junction bases outside the gene matches: 8. This chain's CDR3 is CASSQRLREGRNEQFF. CDR3 nucleotide sequence: TGTGCCAGCAGCCAAAGACTGCGGGAGGGCCGCAATGAGCAGTTCTTC.

The rearrangement links TRBV19 to TRBJ1-2; D ambiguous. Trimming stripped 0 bases from V and 3 bases from J, with 8 bases between. The CDR3 consists of 14 residues. In germline, CDR1 is LNHDA, CDR2 SQIVND (reference sequence). This chain's CDR3 is CASSIEGLDYGYTF. The CDR3 DNA sequence: TGTGCCAGTAGTATAGAAGGACTGGACTATGGCTACACCTTC.

This clone was detected once. The CDR3 region has the DNA TGCGCCAGCAGTCCGGGCACAGATACGCAGTATTTT. This translates into CASSPGTDTQYF. The genes are TRBV10-1 and TRBJ2-3; D unclear. Looked up from germline, CDR1 is WNHNN and CDR2 is SYGVQD (reference sequence). V lost 5 bases to trimming and J lost 1 base, with 4 bases between them. The CDR3 totals 12 residues.